This T cell receptor (beta chain) was retrieved from a study of blood T cell repertoires in COVID-19. Turning to the study itself: Samples of COVID-19 (acute and convalescent) were obtained from the United States, Italy and Spain. In each case, the material was cDNA or gDNA derived from T cells, B-cell-depleted T cells, or PBMCs.

This clone was observed a single time. As processed by the authors: It was from reference gene primer amplification that nucleated cell counts were estimated. Sequencing used immunoSEQ multiplex PCR; TCRdb keeps in-frame clones, though not all of them. V, J and clone size reflect that table, while D and trimming were determined from the DNA. The data hold about 15,000 clones, with around 83% observed a single time. Germline trimming cut 6 bases from V and 6 bases from J; bases unmatched to any gene: 8. CDR1 and CDR2 from the germline V gene are LGHNT and FRNRAP. The CDR3 is 15 residues long. This sequence was found in a man aged 80 or over with active or convalescent COVID-19. This chain joins TRBV12-5 and TRBJ1-5; 10 bases align to TRBD1. Sequencing was carried out using peripheral blood. CDR3 nucleotides: TGTGCTAGTGGAGCGACAGGGGGCGCGGGTCAGCCCCAGCATTTT. It is translated as CASGATGGAGQPQHF. The full variable domain, in which reference TRBV12-5 and TRBJ1-5 provide the parts outside the CDR3, is DARVTQTPRHKVTEMGQEVTMRCQPILGHNTVFWYRQTMMQGLELLAYFRNRAPLDDSGMPKDRFSAEMPDATLATLKIQPSEPRDSAVYFCASGATGGAGQPQHFGDGTRLSIL.